The 29 T cell receptor beta chains below were found in one sample sequenced in a study of cytomegalovirus exposure and HLA in healthy donors. In the PCR, 60 Vbeta and 13 Jbeta primers were used. TCRdb's copy holds only in-frame clones and misses some; the assay was immunoSEQ multiplex PCR. The sample has roughly 130,000 clones; roughly 82% are singletons. The sequencing sample was made of PBMCs. The source of these receptors is a boy aged 10-17 years in good health and CMV-seronegative.

V is TRBV27 and J is TRBJ2-5; the match to TRBD2 covers 9 bases. Germline trimming cut 4 bases from V and 5 bases from J; bases unmatched to any gene: 2. This CDR3 region has 13 residues. Per the germline V gene, CDR1 is MNHEY and CDR2 is SMNVEV (reference sequence). This CDR3 is CASSSSGGETQYF. The CDR3 DNA sequence: TGTGCCAGCAGTTCCAGCGGGGGGGAGACCCAGTACTTC.

V gene TRBV4-1 combines with J gene TRBJ2-5; no reliable D call. Germline V gene lookup returns CDR1 MGHRA and CDR2 YSYEKL. The CDR3 extends over 15 amino acids. Trimming pared 0 bases from V and 6 bases from J, leaving 14 bases between. The CDR3 DNA sequence: TGCGCCAGCAGCCAAGATTTCCCCCAACAACAGACCCAGTACTTC. Its protein is CASSQDFPQQQTQYF.

CDR3 DNA sequence: TGTGCCAGCAGTTTACGAGCGGGAGACGGGTATTACGAGCAGTACTTC. Translation: CASSLRAGDGYYEQYF. The chain has TRBV27 and TRBJ2-7, with TRBD2 matching over 8 bases. This CDR3 spans 16 amino acids. Germline CDR1 and CDR2: MNHEY and SMNVEV (reference sequence). J lost 4 bases, V lost 2 bases, and 10 bases had no gene match.

The chain combines TRBV6-1 with TRBJ2-7, with D possibly matching TRBD2 (6 bases). The V end lost 6 bases, the J end lost 4 bases, and 7 bases lay between the germline ends. CDR1 is MNHNS and CDR2 is SASEGT in the germline V gene. The CDR3 has 11 amino acids. The chain's CDR3 is CASRLAYEQYF. For the CDR3, the DNA is TGTGCCAGCAGGCTAGCGTACGAGCAGTACTTC.

This chain connects TRBV13 to TRBJ2-5; D ambiguous. Trimming took 2 bases from V and 5 from J, leaving 6 bases between them. This CDR3 spans 12 amino acids. Per germline, CDR1 PRHDT and CDR2 FYEKMQ (reference sequence). The CDR3 DNA reads TGTGCCAGCAGCTTACTGTTGGAGACCCAGTACTTC. Translated: CASSLLLETQYF.

CDR3 DNA: TGTGCCAGCAGTTTAGCGGGAGGGGGCACAGATACGCAGTATTTT. Translated, it gives CASSLAGGGTDTQYF. The rearrangement uses TRBV6-5 and TRBJ2-3; 11 nucleotides match TRBD2. V lost 4 bases, J lost 1 base, and 1 base stayed unmatched. Germline-derived CDR1 and CDR2 are MNHEY and SVGAGI. The CDR3 is 15 amino acids.

A few counts support this clone. V usage is TRBV29-1 and J usage is TRBJ2-5; 7 bases match TRBD1. Losses at the gene ends were 7 bases for V and 2 bases for J; bases not matched to a gene: 4. The V gene's germline CDR1 is SQVTM and CDR2 ANQGSEA. The CDR3 spans 12 residues. CDR3 loop: CSGGRGQETQYF. CDR3 DNA: TGCAGCGGCGGCAGGGGGCAAGAGACCCAGTACTTC.

This chain connects TRBV27 to TRBJ2-1, with D perhaps matching TRBD1 (6 bases). This CDR3 comprises 15 residues. CDR1 is MNHEY and CDR2 is SMNVEV in the germline V gene (reference sequence). V shed 5 bases and J shed 0 bases, with 11 bases lying between them. For the CDR3, the DNA is TGTGCCAGCAGTGCAAGGACAGCCTCCTACAATGAGCAGTTCTTC. Protein: CASSARTASYNEQFF.

V gene TRBV30 combines with J gene TRBJ1-2, with D perhaps TRBD1 (6 bases). The CDR3 is 11 amino acids. The V end lost 5 bases, the J end lost 8 bases, and 12 bases lay between the germline ends. CDR1 and CDR2 from the germline V gene are GTSNPN and SVGIG (reference sequence). The CDR3 DNA reads as TGTGCCTGGCAACAGGGCAGCGGCTACACCTTC. Its translation is CAWQQGSGYTF.

This chain joins TRBV7-2 and TRBJ2-5, with 12 bases aligning to TRBD2. The CDR3 length is 16 residues. Unmatched junction bases numbered 9, after V lost 5 bases and J lost 5 bases. From germline, CDR1 is SGHTA and CDR2 FQGNSA. Written as DNA, the CDR3 is TGTGCCAGCAGCCGGGAGACTAGCGGGAGTGTCGAGACCCAGTACTTC. Translated, it gives CASSRETSGSVETQYF.

This chain joins TRBV4-1 and TRBJ2-7; TRBD2 matches 10 bases. This CDR3 contains 15 residues. The ends lost 2 bases at V and 10 bases at J; junction bases unmatched: 11. Germline-derived CDR1 and CDR2 are MGHRA and YSYEKL. CDR3 protein: CASSQWTSGRVEQYF. CDR3 DNA: TGCGCCAGCAGCCAATGGACTAGCGGAAGGGTGGAACAGTACTTC.

The chain links TRBV19 to TRBJ2-1, with 7 bases matching TRBD2. CDR1 and CDR2 (germline): LNHDA, SQIVND (reference sequence). The CDR3 covers 17 residues. The junction had 12 bases not matched to a gene; V was cut back by 7 bases and J by 0 bases. The DNA for the CDR3 is TGTGCCAGTACCCCAGGTTTAGGGAGGGCCTCCTACAATGAGCAGTTCTTC. Translating it yields CASTPGLGRASYNEQFF.

V gene TRBV18 combines with J gene TRBJ1-4; 7 nucleotides line up with TRBD1. The CDR3 sequence is 13 residues long. The germline V gene encodes CDR1 KGHSH and CDR2 LQKENI. V lost 4 bases and J lost 8; bases outside the gene matches: 4. CDR3 sequence (DNA): TGTGCCAGCTCACAAGGACAGGAAGAAAAACTGTTTTTT. Its translation: CASSQGQEEKLFF.

This chain uses TRBV30 with TRBJ2-2, with D perhaps TRBD2 (6 bases). Germline V gene sequence: CDR1 GTSNPN, CDR2 SVGIG (reference sequence). Trimming cost V 4 bases and J 8 bases, with 8 bases left between them. The CDR3 contains 11 residues. As DNA, the CDR3 is TGTGCCTGGACCCGGGGGGGGGAGCTGTTTTTT. Translation: CAWTRGGELFF.

The chain links TRBV1 to TRBJ2-2; TRBD1 is the table's D call and was not checked against the DNA. TRBV1 is shown as a pseudogene. The CDR3 has 17 residues. The CDR3 loop reads CTSSQEGTGGEAGELFF. In nucleotides, the CDR3 is TGCACCAGCAGCCAAGAAGGGACAGGGGGCGAAGCCGGGGAGCTGTTTTTT.

This chain links TRBV7-6 with TRBJ2-1, with TRBD2 identical over 12 bases. Trimming took 4 bases from V and 6 from J; bases not matched to a gene: 7. Germline V gene sequence: CDR1 SGHVS, CDR2 FNYEAQ. The CDR3 runs 16 residues. The chain's CDR3 is CASSSPPTSGSNEQFF. CDR3 DNA sequence: TGTGCCAGCAGCTCCCCCCCGACTAGCGGGAGCAATGAGCAGTTCTTC.

V is TRBV18 and J is TRBJ2-2, with 7 bases fitting TRBD2. Per germline, CDR1 KGHSH and CDR2 LQKENI. The trim removed 3 bases at V and 3 bases at J, leaving 4 bases unmatched. CDR3 size: 15 residues. CDR3 sequence: CASSPGLGDTGELFF. CDR3 coding DNA: TGTGCCAGCTCACCTGGACTAGGGGACACCGGGGAGCTGTTTTTT.

The J gene is TRBJ2-7, the V gene TRBV4-1; 12 bases align to TRBD2. The germline V gene has CDR1 MGHRA and CDR2 YSYEKL. J was trimmed by 2 bases and V by 1 base; bases with no gene match: 3. The CDR3 consists of 16 residues. CDR3 in amino acids: CASSQASGRATYEQYF. The CDR3 nucleotides are TGCGCCAGCAGCCAAGCTAGCGGGAGGGCCACCTACGAGCAGTACTTC.

The CDR3 region has the DNA TGTGCCAGCAGCACCCGGTGGTCCTACGAGCAGTACTTC. Protein sequence: CASSTRWSYEQYF. This chain connects TRBV5-6 to TRBJ2-7; no clear D. CDR1 and CDR2 (germline): SGHDT, YYEEEE. Trimming cost V 4 bases and J 1 base, with 9 bases left between them. The CDR3 runs to 13 residues.

This chain connects TRBV5-6 to TRBJ2-2, with 8 bases identical to TRBD1. Germline CDR1 and CDR2: SGHDT and YYEEEE. V gave up 3 bases and J gave up 4 bases; unmatched junction bases: 11. The CDR3 loop spans 17 amino acids. The CDR3, as DNA: TGTGCCAGCAGCTCGGTTTTCGGGACAGGATCCACCGGGGAGCTGTTTTTT. Amino acids: CASSSVFGTGSTGELFF.

The V and J genes are TRBV6-6 and TRBJ2-5; 14 bases agree with TRBD2. The CDR3 loop spans 15 amino acids. V was clipped by 5 bases and J by 9 bases; unmatched bases: 8. CDR1 MNHNY and CDR2 SVGAGI come from the germline V gene (reference sequence). CDR3 residues: CASSPGTSGSGAQYF. CDR3 nucleotides: TGTGCCAGCAGTCCCGGGACTAGCGGGAGTGGGGCCCAGTACTTC.

The chain employs TRBV11-2 and TRBJ2-5; the D gene is possibly TRBD2 (6 bases). V dropped 5 bases and J dropped 4 bases, with 20 bases sitting between them. Looked up from germline, CDR1 is SGHAT and CDR2 is FQNNGV. This CDR3 spans 16 amino acids. The CDR3 DNA follows: TGTGCCAGCAGCCCCGGGGGTACTTTTAGGGCAGAGACCCAGTACTTC. Its protein product is CASSPGGTFRAETQYF.

This chain connects TRBV6-5 to TRBJ1-2, with TRBD1 matching 10 bases. The CDR3 is made up of 11 amino acids. V shed 10 bases, J shed 8 bases, and the junction held 4 bases outside the gene matches. The germline V gene has CDR1 MNHEY and CDR2 SVGAGI. As DNA, the CDR3 is TGTGCCACCGGGACAGGGGACGGCTACACCTTC. Its protein product is CATGTGDGYTF.

This chain uses TRBV7-9 with TRBJ2-7; 12 positions match TRBD1. CDR3 length: 15 amino acids. Germline CDR1 and CDR2: SEHNR and FQNEAQ (reference sequence). V trimming: 5 bases; J trimming: 7 bases; junction bases outside the gene matches: 9. The CDR3 region is CASSSPGQGAQEQYF. CDR3 bases: TGTGCCAGCAGCAGCCCGGGACAGGGGGCTCAAGAGCAGTACTTC.

This sequence joins TRBV18 and TRBJ1-1; the D is unclear. Trimming shortened V by 4 bases and J by 2 bases, and 8 bases separated the two germline ends. CDR1 and CDR2 (germline): KGHSH, LQKENI. CDR3 length equals 13 residues. The CDR3 region is CASSLGSNTEAFF. The CDR3, as DNA: TGTGCCAGCTCACTGGGGAGCAACACTGAAGCTTTCTTT.

The V call is TRBV6-1, the J call TRBJ1-1; 8 nucleotides line up with TRBD1. The CDR3 contains 16 residues. The J segment lost 4 bases and the V segment lost 4 bases, leaving 11 bases of the junction unmatched. Germline-derived CDR1 and CDR2 are MNHNS and SASEGT. The CDR3 sequence is CASSATRTGLVTEAFF. The CDR3 nucleotides read TGTGCCAGCAGTGCCACACGGACAGGGTTGGTCACTGAAGCTTTCTTT.

This rearrangement joins TRBV12-5 to TRBJ2-7; 8 nucleotides line up with TRBD2. V shed 0 bases and J 2 bases; nucleotides not matched to a gene: 6. Germline assignment: CDR1 LGHNT and CDR2 FRNRAP. CDR3 size: 16 residues. CDR3 sequence: CASGLVITSGTYEQYF. CDR3 bases: TGTGCTAGTGGTTTGGTAATTACTAGCGGAACCTACGAGCAGTACTTC.

This chain connects TRBV2 to TRBJ2-5, with 7 positions matching TRBD1. With 7 bases clipped from V and 1 base from J, the junction kept 3 bases outside the gene matches. The CDR3 extends over 13 amino acids. Germline values: CDR1 SNHLY, CDR2 FYNNEI. The CDR3 sequence is CASMGQLQETQYF. The DNA of the CDR3 is TGTGCCAGCATGGGACAGCTCCAAGAGACCCAGTACTTC.

V usage is TRBV4-1 and J usage is TRBJ2-1, with 9 bases lining up with TRBD2. This CDR3 is 17 amino acids long. The V gene's germline CDR1 is MGHRA and CDR2 YSYEKL. Losses at the gene ends were 4 bases for V and 7 bases for J; bases not matched to a gene: 14. In nucleotides, the CDR3 is TGCGCCAGCAGCCTAGAGTGGTCGTCTAGCGGGGCGAATGAGCAGTTCTTC. This translates into CASSLEWSSSGANEQFF.